These T cell receptor beta chains were read from a single sample in a study of T cell responses to AZD1222 COVID-19 vaccine. Using immunoSEQ multiplex PCR, the repertoire was profiled, and TCRdb retains in-frame clones only, with some absent. Here the sample spans 90,000 to 95,000 clones, more than 75% being singletons. This specimen consisted of peripheral blood, obtained 28 days after the second AZD1222 dose. The receptor set was obtained from an adult who received the AZD1222 COVID-19 vaccine. Each CDR3 is given with its conserved first and last residue. The D gene is left open where the match is weak. Where a row states a size, it is once, few, many or the class of an expanded clone; other rows omit it.

-	TRBV4-1	-	TRBJ2-5	TGCGCCAGCAGCTATATAGGGCGGCAGGAAGAGACCCAGTACTTC	CASSYIGRQEETQYF
-	TRBV4-1	-	TRBJ1-1	TGCGCCAGCAGCCAGGCTGGGAGCGGCACTGAAGCTTTCTTT	CASSQAGSGTEAFF
once	TRBV6-5	-	TRBJ1-2	TGTGCCAGCAGTTACCGGGGCCGTGGCTACACCTTC	CASSYRGRGYTF
-	TRBV12-3/TRBV12-4	-	TRBJ2-7	TGTGCCAGCAGTCCTAAGTCCTACGAGCAGTACTTC	CASSPKSYEQYF
-	TRBV7-3	TRBD2	TRBJ2-5	TGTGCCAGCAGCCGGAGCGGGGGGGCTGCAGAGACCCAGTACTTC	CASSRSGGAAETQYF
once	TRBV11-2	-	TRBJ1-2	TGTGCCAGCAGCTTGGGGGGATCCGACTATGGCTACACCTTC	CASSLGGSDYGYTF
once	TRBV28	-	TRBJ2-7	TGTGCCAGCAGTTTCGACGCCGGGGGTAGCTCCTACGAGCAGTACTTC	CASSFDAGGSSYEQYF
once	TRBV7-3	-	TRBJ2-2	TGTGCCAGCAGCCTATCCCCCACCGGGGAGCTGTTTTTT	CASSLSPTGELFF
-	TRBV19	TRBD1	TRBJ1-6	TGTGCCAGTAGTATAGGATTCCTGGACAGGAATTCACCCCTCCACTTT	CASSIGFLDRNSPLHF
-	TRBV6-4	TRBD1	TRBJ1-2	TGTGCCAGCAGTGACGGGACAGCTAACTATGGCTACACCTTC	CASSDGTANYGYTF